This T cell receptor beta chain was retrieved from a study of identical twins (dated by TCRdb to 2016 to 2018). About the investigation overall: TCR alpha and beta repertoires from monozygotic twins, unrelated adults of various ages and cord blood were deep-sequenced to test whether fetal clonotypes persist. Replicate twin experiments were performed at different times using different library preparation protocols to rule out contamination. General study outcomes and caveats: Zero-insertion analyses could be partly confounded by invariant T cells such as MAIT and iNKT, although diverse VJ usage argued against such confounding for most clonotypes. Because the same donors could not be followed over many years, the conclusions relied on cross-sectional statistical analysis. A weaker excess of twin sharing was found in beta out-of-frame sequences because the signal-to-noise ratio was lowered by fewer shared sequences. Out-of-frame TCR alpha sharing in monozygotic twins was systematically underestimated by recombination models, whereas sharing between unrelated individuals was in agreement with the recombination models. Abundant cord blood beta clonotypes had fewer insertions, young adult naive repertoires showed a similar but weaker trend, and memory repertoires showed no such trend. Out-of-frame TCR alpha sequences shared between twins showed an excess of low generation-probability sequences compared with coincidental sharing between unrelated individuals.

Only healthy Caucasian donors were included. The twin cohort comprised three pairs of female monozygotic twins, all aged roughly 18 to 30 years. The RNA used for TCR libraries was isolated from peripheral blood mononuclear cells. This clonotype was picked up a small number of times. Which antigen it targets is not known. Base qualities are not at hand, and no much larger clone is one base apart. Libraries were constructed by 5' RACE. The data were produced on an Illumina HiSeq 2000. A universal primer binding site was added through template switching, and the final cDNA carried a unique molecular identifier so that TCR cDNA molecules could be counted accurately. First-strand cDNA for TCR alpha and beta chains was synthesized from specific primers in the conserved constant-segment region. To control for contamination, every cDNA library was double barcoded, receiving both a SMART-Mk sample barcode and Illumina barcodes. TruSeq adapter sequences and Illumina sample barcodes were added in two successive PCR steps. The Illumina HiSeq platform was used with custom primers to sequence TCR alpha and beta cDNA libraries. Per the source publication's procedure: MiGEC processed the raw reads to extract unique molecular identifiers, while MiXCR was used to determine the CDR3 positions. For each individual, recombination models were inferred using an EM algorithm with the repgenHMM and IGoR tools. The tcR package in R was used for shared clonotype analysis, with sharing normalized by the product of cloneset sizes. Out-of-frame nonproductive sequences were analyzed to study raw recombination free of thymic and clonal selection effects. The public reads were quality trimmed at Q25 with fastp and then assembled into clones with MiXCR by TCRdb, keeping productive beta chains. Duplicate CDR3 protein sequences are folded into a single record with the most common DNA and genes. Here the V and J calls rest on TCRdb's processing, not on the authors' analysis. The sample table shows about 730,000 distinct CDR3 sequences, and 21% are seen once. 4.3% of the sample lies in the top ten.

The CDR3, cysteine through phenylalanine, is 19 amino acids long. Only the CDR3 DNA is retained, 57 bases long and in frame from the first base. Trimming leaves V shorter by 2 bases and J shorter by 0 bases, with the junction holding 4 bases beyond the gene matches. These same records also appear under a second study, on T cells expressing NK-cell markers. Looking at the second paper: Seven or eight donors provided sorted CD3+CD56+NKG2C+, CD3+CD56+NKG2C- and CD3+CD56-NKG2C+ T-cell subsets, whose TCR beta-chain repertoires were profiled. Among the eight sequenced donors, only one was HCMV-seronegative, while the other seven were HCMV-seropositive. To restrict sorting to alphabetaTCR-expressing T cells, an anti-gammadeltaTCR antibody was added in several experiments. In several donors, the dominant CD3+CD56+NKG2C+ clonotypes were found to rank among the top 10 CD8+ clonotypes and to make up about 1.0-7.0% of CD8+ T cells. Those dominant clonotypes were again the most abundant among CD3+CD56-NKG2C+ cells in a few donors, at about 28.3-60.1%. Whether the expanded NKG2C-expressing T cell clones were specific for HCMV antigens was left unclear. All eight donors whose samples were sequenced were randomly selected healthy volunteers, three of them men and five women. HCMV-specific IgG was detected in serum with a commercial ELISA kit to determine HCMV serostatus. For 5 or 6 donors, unsorted PBMC were also used to sequence bulk peripheral blood T-cell repertoires. MIGEC handled demultiplexing of the reads and grouping by UMI, while MiTCR was used to assemble and quantify clonotypes. To exclude erroneous sequences, any TCR cDNA sequence not supported by at least two reads was discarded. The tcR package was used for downstream repertoire analysis, with clonotypes matched between fractions based on CDR3 nucleotide sequence plus V segment. VDJmatch was used to annotate antigen specificity against VDJdb, with one amino acid substitution in CDR3 allowed.

The source is a woman aged 18-29 years in good health. This chain is built from TRBV12-3 or TRBV12-4 and TRBJ2-6; TRBD2 agrees with 13 junctional bases. The specimen was PBMCs. The DNA is TGTGCCAGCAGTTTATCACTAGCGGGAGGGTACTCTGGGGCCAACGTCCTGACTTTC. It codes for CASSLSLAGGYSGANVLTF.